The clone carrying this T cell receptor beta chain has at least ten counts. As yet, its antigen is unknown. Trimming removed 3 bases at V and 4 bases at J, with 12 bases between. CDR1 is SGHNT, CDR2 YENEEA, per germline. The CDR3 contains 14 residues. The record originates from a study of T cells in localized non-small cell lung cancer. Study results and limitations: Higher blood T cell density went with longer overall survival. Across samples, adjacent lung featured a median 57 of the top 100 tumor clones.

Profiled with immunoSEQ multiplex PCR; TCRdb holds only in-frame clones, not every one. This repertoire shows about 14,000 clones, 28% found once; its top ten account for roughly 6.8%. This TCR came from a female donor of 60 years or more with stage I lung adenocarcinoma. The chain is built from TRBV11-3 and TRBJ1-1, with D tentatively TRBD1 (5 bases). The sample in question was lung tumor tissue, obtained before any cancer treatment. CDR3 region: CASSLDQGGTEAFF. CDR3 bases: TGTGCCAGCAGCTTGGACCAGGGAGGCACTGAAGCTTTCTTT.